The entry below describes one T cell receptor (beta chain). No antigen is known for it. This entry is derived from a study of post-analysis software for immune sequencing data. Whole-study results and caveats: Among multiple sclerosis patients, normalized Chao1 diversity was significantly below that of controls.

Every TCR beta cDNA library bore unique molecular identifiers. Input of roughly 1 to 11 million T cells yielded roughly 0.5 million cDNA molecules. One entry per CDR3 protein results from TCRdb running MiXCR on the PCR reads. The table records a few hundred thousand distinct CDR3 sequences, 30% to 45% of them present only once. Sequenced input: blood. The clonotype comes from a girl aged 5-17 years with multiple sclerosis.

CDR3 nucleotide sequence: TGCGCCTCGGGGCGCGGGAAGAACACTGAAGCTTTCTTT. This sequence encodes CASGRGKNTEAFF. J is TRBJ1-1 and V is TRBV10-2, with a tentative D call TRBD1 (5 bases). With 11 bases removed from V and 1 base from J, the gap between germline ends came to 14 bases. The CDR3 has 13 residues. CDR1 and CDR2 from the germline V gene are WSHSY and SAAADI.